The rows below give T cell receptor beta chains drawn from one sample of a study of T cells in Graves' hyperthyroidism and ophthalmopathy. Each CDR3 protein gets one entry after TCRdb re-called the multiplex PCR reads with MiXCR. The sample consists of approximately 400,000 distinct CDR3 sequences, around 16% of them appearing once. Sequencing was carried out using blood. These receptors came from a young woman with Graves' hyperthyroidism that later progressed to Graves' ophthalmopathy. Both conserved end residues are part of each CDR3. Fields, in order: clone size, V gene, D gene, J gene, CDR3 protein, CDR3 DNA. A D gene is named only where the DNA matches it firmly. Clone size appears in some rows only: once, few, many, or a class for an expanded clone.

clone size: many; V gene: TRBV7-8; D gene: NA; J gene: TRBJ1-5; CDR3 protein: CASSYVDSNQPQHF; CDR3 DNA: TGTGCCAGCAGCTACGTAGATAGCAATCAGCCCCAGCATTTT
clone size: many; V gene: TRBV11-2; D gene: TRBD2; J gene: TRBJ2-7; CDR3 protein: CASSLGLARSSYEQYF; CDR3 DNA: TGTGCCAGCAGCTTAGGACTAGCGCGGAGCTCCTACGAGCAGTACTTC
clone size: NA; V gene: TRBV13; D gene: TRBD1; J gene: TRBJ1-6; CDR3 protein: CASRSGTGVLGSPLHF; CDR3 DNA: TGTGCCAGCAGGTCCGGGACAGGGGTGCTAGGTTCACCCCTCCACTTT
clone size: NA; V gene: TRBV5-6; D gene: NA; J gene: TRBJ1-4; CDR3 protein: CASSRGHSNEKLFF; CDR3 DNA: TGTGCCAGCAGCAGGGGACACAGTAATGAAAAACTGTTTTTT
clone size: many; V gene: TRBV11-2; D gene: TRBD2; J gene: TRBJ2-1; CDR3 protein: CASSPERESRGNEQFF; CDR3 DNA: TGTGCCAGCAGCCCCGAGCGGGAGTCCCGGGGGAATGAGCAGTTCTTC
clone size: many; V gene: TRBV2; D gene: NA; J gene: TRBJ2-1; CDR3 protein: CASLRGGLQEQFF; CDR3 DNA: TGTGCCAGCCTTCGAGGGGGGCTTCAGGAGCAGTTCTTC
clone size: many; V gene: TRBV27; D gene: NA; J gene: TRBJ2-2; CDR3 protein: CASSLGGGLGGTGELFF; CDR3 DNA: TGTGCCAGCAGTTTGGGTGGGGGGCTAGGGGGAACCGGGGAGCTGTTTTTT
clone size: many; V gene: TRBV4-1; D gene: TRBD2; J gene: TRBJ2-1; CDR3 protein: CASSQDDGRDEQFF; CDR3 DNA: TGCGCCAGCAGCCAAGACGACGGGAGGGATGAGCAGTTCTTC
clone size: many; V gene: TRBV28; D gene: NA; J gene: TRBJ2-7; CDR3 protein: CASSLVAPGHEQYF; CDR3 DNA: TGTGCCAGCAGTTTGGTAGCGCCAGGGCACGAGCAGTACTTC
clone size: many; V gene: TRBV28; D gene: NA; J gene: TRBJ2-3; CDR3 protein: CASSPGPQADTQYF; CDR3 DNA: TGTGCCAGCAGTCCAGGCCCACAGGCAGATACGCAGTATTTT
clone size: NA; V gene: TRBV20-1; D gene: NA; J gene: TRBJ2-1; CDR3 protein: CSARAIWGEGDNEQFF; CDR3 DNA: TGCAGTGCTAGAGCTATTTGGGGGGAGGGGGACAATGAGCAGTTCTTC
clone size: many; V gene: TRBV3-1; D gene: NA; J gene: TRBJ2-5; CDR3 protein: CASSAIREFQETQYF; CDR3 DNA: TGTGCCAGCAGCGCGATACGGGAGTTTCAAGAGACCCAGTACTTC
clone size: many; V gene: TRBV6-2/TRBV6-3; D gene: TRBD2; J gene: TRBJ2-1; CDR3 protein: CASRPHSGISRLNEQFF; CDR3 DNA: TGTGCCAGCAGGCCCCATAGCGGGATAAGTAGGCTCAATGAGCAGTTCTTC
clone size: NA; V gene: TRBV15; D gene: NA; J gene: TRBJ2-2; CDR3 protein: CATSRDRTGELFF; CDR3 DNA: TGTGCCACCAGCAGAGATAGGACCGGGGAGCTGTTTTTT
clone size: once; V gene: TRBV7-9; D gene: TRBD1; J gene: TRBJ2-3; CDR3 protein: CASSSTRGHTQYF; CDR3 DNA: TGTGCCAGCAGCTCAACTAGGGGGCATACGCAGTATTTT
clone size: few; V gene: TRBV5-1; D gene: NA; J gene: TRBJ2-1; CDR3 protein: CASRTDWGGNEQFF; CDR3 DNA: TGCGCCAGCAGAACGGACTGGGGTGGCAATGAGCAGTTCTTC
clone size: NA; V gene: TRBV30; D gene: NA; J gene: TRBJ2-3; CDR3 protein: CAWSREGFKDTQYF; CDR3 DNA: TGTGCCTGGAGCAGAGAGGGGTTCAAAGATACGCAGTATTTT
clone size: NA; V gene: TRBV2; D gene: TRBD2; J gene: TRBJ2-1; CDR3 protein: CATDPGPAGVRNEQFF; CDR3 DNA: TGTGCCACCGATCCGGGCCCGGCGGGAGTTAGAAATGAGCAGTTCTTC
clone size: many; V gene: TRBV27; D gene: TRBD2; J gene: TRBJ2-7; CDR3 protein: CASRPAGALYEQYF; CDR3 DNA: TGTGCCAGCCGCCCAGCGGGAGCACTGTACGAGCAGTACTTC
clone size: many; V gene: TRBV12-3/TRBV12-4; D gene: NA; J gene: TRBJ1-6; CDR3 protein: CASSLAPGANSPLHF; CDR3 DNA: TGTGCCAGCAGTTTAGCCCCGGGTGCGAATTCACCCCTCCACTTT
clone size: NA; V gene: TRBV7-2; D gene: NA; J gene: TRBJ2-5; CDR3 protein: CASTQPGETQYF; CDR3 DNA: TGTGCCAGCACCCAACCGGGGGAGACCCAGTACTTC
clone size: many; V gene: TRBV15; D gene: TRBD2; J gene: TRBJ2-3; CDR3 protein: CATSRKSGRGGDTQYF; CDR3 DNA: TGTGCCACCAGCAGAAAGAGCGGGAGGGGGGGAGATACGCAGTATTTT
clone size: NA; V gene: TRBV12-3/TRBV12-4; D gene: TRBD2; J gene: TRBJ2-1; CDR3 protein: CASSPPGLAPTNEQFF; CDR3 DNA: TGTGCCAGCAGTCCCCCGGGACTAGCGCCGACCAATGAGCAGTTCTTC
clone size: few; V gene: TRBV12-3/TRBV12-4; D gene: TRBD2; J gene: TRBJ2-1; CDR3 protein: CASSPSGGAYNEQFF; CDR3 DNA: TGTGCCAGCAGTCCGTCGGGGGGGGCCTACAATGAGCAGTTCTTC
clone size: NA; V gene: TRBV7-7; D gene: NA; J gene: TRBJ2-2; CDR3 protein: CASSPVGLDTGELFF; CDR3 DNA: TGTGCTAGCAGCCCCGTAGGACTGGACACCGGGGAGCTGTTTTTT
clone size: many; V gene: TRBV6-1; D gene: TRBD1; J gene: TRBJ1-1; CDR3 protein: CASTQTGVNTEAFF; CDR3 DNA: TGTGCCAGCACCCAGACAGGGGTGAACACTGAAGCTTTCTTT
clone size: NA; V gene: TRBV5-1; D gene: NA; J gene: TRBJ1-2; CDR3 protein: CASSLASPYGYTF; CDR3 DNA: TGCGCCAGCAGCTTGGCCAGTCCCTATGGCTACACCTTC
clone size: many; V gene: TRBV12-3/TRBV12-4; D gene: TRBD1; J gene: TRBJ2-5; CDR3 protein: CASGPARDRKETQYF; CDR3 DNA: TGTGCCAGCGGACCCGCCCGGGACAGAAAAGAGACCCAGTACTTC
clone size: many; V gene: TRBV28; D gene: NA; J gene: TRBJ2-7; CDR3 protein: CASSERYSLALRPEFYEQYF; CDR3 DNA: TGTGCCAGCAGCGAAAGGTACAGTCTAGCTTTGCGCCCAGAATTCTACGAGCAGTACTTC
clone size: few; V gene: TRBV4-3; D gene: TRBD2; J gene: TRBJ2-5; CDR3 protein: CASSQGARGAIFETQYF; CDR3 DNA: TGCGCCAGCAGCCAAGGAGCGCGGGGGGCGATTTTTGAGACCCAGTACTTC
clone size: NA; V gene: TRBV20-1; D gene: NA; J gene: TRBJ1-1; CDR3 protein: CSARDFRGTEAFF; CDR3 DNA: TGCAGTGCTAGAGATTTTAGAGGCACTGAAGCTTTCTTT
clone size: many; V gene: TRBV29-1; D gene: NA; J gene: TRBJ1-4; CDR3 protein: CSAGTQGRATGGEKLFF; CDR3 DNA: TGCAGCGCTGGTACCCAGGGGCGCGCGACCGGGGGGGAAAAACTGTTTTTT
clone size: NA; V gene: TRBV2; D gene: NA; J gene: TRBJ1-5; CDR3 protein: CASGLSNQPQHF; CDR3 DNA: TGTGCCAGCGGGTTAAGCAATCAGCCCCAGCATTTT
clone size: NA; V gene: TRBV20-1; D gene: NA; J gene: TRBJ2-1; CDR3 protein: CSARDGGRPRGEQFF; CDR3 DNA: TGCAGTGCTAGAGATGGAGGCAGGCCTAGAGGTGAGCAGTTCTTC
clone size: many; V gene: TRBV4-2; D gene: TRBD2; J gene: TRBJ2-7; CDR3 protein: CASSQDLILGPLAGRREQYF; CDR3 DNA: TGTGCCAGCAGCCAAGACCTTATCCTCGGGCCACTAGCGGGACGTCGCGAGCAGTACTTC
clone size: few; V gene: TRBV10-1; D gene: NA; J gene: TRBJ2-1; CDR3 protein: CASSDSDNEQFF; CDR3 DNA: TGCGCCAGCAGTGACTCGGACAATGAGCAGTTCTTC
clone size: many; V gene: TRBV28; D gene: TRBD2; J gene: TRBJ2-7; CDR3 protein: CASSFLSGSSGEQYF; CDR3 DNA: TGTGCCAGCAGTTTCCTTAGCGGGAGTAGCGGTGAGCAGTACTTC
clone size: many; V gene: TRBV18; D gene: TRBD1; J gene: TRBJ2-7; CDR3 protein: CASSPPRDSSYEQYF; CDR3 DNA: TGTGCCAGCTCACCACCGAGGGACAGTTCCTACGAGCAGTACTTC
clone size: many; V gene: TRBV5-1; D gene: TRBD2; J gene: TRBJ2-1; CDR3 protein: CASSLKASGNHNEQFF; CDR3 DNA: TGCGCCAGCAGCTTAAAGGCTAGCGGAAACCACAATGAGCAGTTCTTC
clone size: many; V gene: TRBV11-2; D gene: TRBD2; J gene: TRBJ2-1; CDR3 protein: CASSPRGGSSGEQFF; CDR3 DNA: TGTGCCAGCAGCCCGAGGGGCGGGAGTTCCGGTGAGCAGTTCTTC
clone size: NA; V gene: TRBV6-1; D gene: TRBD2; J gene: TRBJ2-1; CDR3 protein: CASSVSSGNNNEQFF; CDR3 DNA: TGTGCCAGCAGTGTTTCTAGCGGGAATAACAATGAGCAGTTCTTC
clone size: NA; V gene: TRBV9; D gene: NA; J gene: TRBJ2-3; CDR3 protein: CASSVARSTDTQYF; CDR3 DNA: TGTGCCAGCAGCGTAGCAAGGAGCACAGATACGCAGTATTTT